The source of this T cell receptor (beta chain) is a study of blood T cell repertoires in COVID-19. This clone was detected once. Original methodology: Estimates of nucleated cell counts were drawn from the amplification of reference gene primers. Profiling relied on immunoSEQ multiplex PCR, and the TCRdb table lists in-frame clones only, not all of them. The V and J calls and the clone size are those of that table, but D and trimming were determined from the DNA. This table has around 130,000 clones, around 87% appearing once. Germline assignment: CDR1 SEHNR and CDR2 FQNEAQ (reference sequence). This CDR3 has 16 residues. Trimming removed 2 bases from V and 2 bases from J; junction bases left unmatched: 7.

This chain uses TRBV7-9 with TRBJ2-5, with TRBD1 matching 8 bases. The sequenced material came from peripheral blood. The sequence came from an older woman with acute or convalescent COVID-19. CDR3 DNA: TGTGCCAGCAGCTTAAGTCTGTACAGGGGGCAAGAGACCCAGTACTTC. It yields the protein CASSLSLYRGQETQYF.